The present entry profiles one T cell receptor beta chain with its context. This specimen belongs to a study of blood T cell repertoires in COVID-19. This CDR3 is 16 amino acids long. Germline assignment: CDR1 MNHNY and CDR2 SVGAGI (reference sequence). The trim removed 7 bases at V and 5 bases at J, leaving 12 bases unmatched. Libraries were prepared by immunoSEQ multiplex PCR; TCRdb keeps only in-frame clonotypes and omits some of them. This sample has over 65,000 clones; around 82% occur once, and the top ten carry more than 15%. J is TRBJ2-2 and V is TRBV6-6; TRBD2 agrees at 8 bases. Material: peripheral blood. This clonotype was obtained from a man of 80 years or more with active COVID-19. In DNA, the CDR3 is TGTGCCAGCACCGAACCTGGACTAGCACATACCGGGGAGCTGTTTTTT. Translated: CASTEPGLAHTGELFF.